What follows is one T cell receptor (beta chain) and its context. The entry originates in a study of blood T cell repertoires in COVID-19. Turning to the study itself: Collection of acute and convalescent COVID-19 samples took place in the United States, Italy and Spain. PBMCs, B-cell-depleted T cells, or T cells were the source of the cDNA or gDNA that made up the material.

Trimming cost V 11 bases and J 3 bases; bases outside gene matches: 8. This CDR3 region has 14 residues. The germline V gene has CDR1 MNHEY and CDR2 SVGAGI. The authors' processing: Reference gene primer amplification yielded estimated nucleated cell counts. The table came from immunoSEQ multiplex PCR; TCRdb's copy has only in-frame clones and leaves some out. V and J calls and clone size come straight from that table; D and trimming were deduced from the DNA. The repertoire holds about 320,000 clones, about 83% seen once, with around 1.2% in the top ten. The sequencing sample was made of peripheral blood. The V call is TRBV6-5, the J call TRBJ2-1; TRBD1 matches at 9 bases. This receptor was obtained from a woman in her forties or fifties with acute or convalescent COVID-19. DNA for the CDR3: TGTGCCCTGAAAAGGGGACAGGGCTACAATGAGCAGTTCTTC. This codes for CALKRGQGYNEQFF.